One and the same sample provided the 7 T cell receptor beta chains below, sequenced in a study of T cells in Graves' hyperthyroidism and ophthalmopathy (dated by TCRdb to the late 2010s). The library was obtained by multiplex PCR. Instrument on record: Illumina HiSeq 2000. TCR beta CDR3 regions were amplified from RNA transcripts. A first-round RT-PCR of the TCR CDR3 used the HTBI primer set with the Qiagen OneStep RT-PCR kit. TCRdb reworked the public reads: Q25 trimming with fastp, MiXCR clone assembly, productive beta chains retained. Entries are consolidated by CDR3 protein sequence, retaining the most common genes and DNA. Recorded for this sample are some 720,000 distinct CDR3 sequences; 15% to 20% of them occurred a single time. Approximately 8.4% of the sample belongs to the ten largest clones. The sample taken for sequencing was blood. These receptors all stem from a man aged 18 to 35 with Graves' hyperthyroidism.

This clonotype occurred a few times. This chain joins TRBV19 and TRBJ2-7; 8 bases match TRBD2. The germline CDR1 and CDR2 sequences are LNHDA and SQIVND (reference sequence). Germline trimming cut 6 bases from V and 4 bases from J; bases unmatched to any gene: 11. The CDR3 runs to 15 residues. The CDR3 loop is CASRDDSGTSYEQYF. The CDR3 DNA sequence: TGTGCCAGTAGAGATGATAGCGGGACTTCTTACGAGCAGTACTTC. Filled out from reference TRBV19 and TRBJ2-7, the complete variable domain reads DGGITQSPKYLFRKEGQNVTLSCEQNLNHDAMYWYRQDPGQGLRLIYYSQIVNDFQKGDIAEGYSVSREKKESFPLTVTSAQKNPTAFYLCASRDDSGTSYEQYFGPGTRLTVT.

This rearrangement joins TRBV30 to TRBJ1-6; D not certain. V shed 2 bases and J shed 9 bases, with 8 bases lying between them. CDR1 is GTSNPN, CDR2 SVGIG, per germline (reference sequence). This CDR3 has 12 amino acids. CDR3 amino acids: CAWSTRTSPLHF. The DNA of the CDR3 is TGTGCCTGGAGTACGAGGACTTCACCCCTCCACTTT. Looking up the rest from reference TRBV30 and TRBJ1-6 gives the full variable domain: SQTIHQWPATLVQPVGSPLSLECTVEGTSNPNLYWYRQAAGRGLQLLFYSVGIGQISSEVPQNLSASRPQDRQFILSSKKLLLSDSGFYLCAWSTRTSPLHFGNGTRLTVT.

This clonotype was found a few times. This chain joins TRBV28 and TRBJ1-5; 7 bases are a match to TRBD1. Germline CDR1 is MDHEN and CDR2 is SYDVKM. The V segment lost 5 bases and the J segment 7 bases; nucleotides outside the gene matches: 11. The CDR3 has 15 amino acids. The CDR3 reads CASSNVDRVGQPQHF. CDR3 DNA: TGTGCCAGCAGTAACGTCGACAGGGTGGGCCAGCCCCAGCATTTT. Using reference TRBV28 and TRBJ1-5 for the parts outside the CDR3, the full variable domain is DVKVTQSSRYLVKRTGEKVFLECVQDMDHENMFWYRQDPGLGLRLIYFSYDVKMKEKGDIPEGYSVSREKKERFSLILESASTNQTSMYLCASSNVDRVGQPQHFGDGTRLSIL.

This clonotype was counted only a few times. The chain recombines TRBV28 with TRBJ1-2; D gene unclear. Germline V CDR1 and CDR2: MDHEN, SYDVKM. This CDR3 has 12 amino acids. Trimming left V 6 bases short and J 3 bases short, with 8 bases between. The CDR3 region is CASRHRDYGYTF. CDR3 coding DNA: TGTGCCAGCAGACACCGGGACTATGGCTACACCTTC.

This chain links TRBV12-3 or TRBV12-4 with TRBJ2-3; TRBD1 might be the D (6 bases). The CDR3 spans 16 residues. V was shortened by 3 bases and J by 2 bases, with 15 bases between the two germline ends. The CDR3 nucleotides read TGTGCCAGCAGTTTTTGGACAGCGCTAAACACAGATACGCAGTATTTT. Encoded protein: CASSFWTALNTDTQYF.

The rearrangement uses TRBV28 and TRBJ2-7, with 8 bases fitting TRBD2. The J segment lost 2 bases and the V segment lost 5 bases, leaving 8 bases of the junction unmatched. CDR3 length equals 15 residues. Germline V CDR1 and CDR2: MDHEN, SYDVKM. This chain's CDR3 is CASSALAGSAYEQYF. The CDR3 DNA sequence: TGTGCCAGCAGTGCTCTAGCGGGCTCTGCCTACGAGCAGTACTTC.

The rearrangement joins TRBV4-1 to TRBJ1-1; maybe TRBD1 (5 bases). Germline V gives CDR1 MGHRA, CDR2 YSYEKL. V was pared by 4 bases and J by 1 base, with 13 bases between. There are 15 residues in the CDR3. This CDR3 is CASSLHGTGNTEAFF. CDR3 in DNA: TGCGCCAGCAGCCTTCATGGGACGGGGAACACTGAAGCTTTCTTT.